This is a list of T cell receptor beta chains from one sample in a study of blood T cell repertoires in COVID-19. This table comes from immunoSEQ multiplex PCR, and its TCRdb copy is limited to in-frame clones, with some not included. The repertoire consists of 390,000 or so clones, with roughly 88% occurring once and the leading ten covering under 1.5%. Sequencing was carried out using peripheral blood. Receptors originate from a woman aged 25 to 39 with active or convalescent COVID-19. Both conserved end residues are part of each CDR3. D genes are given only for firm matches. Only some rows state a clone size, as once, few, many or a class for expanded clones.

d_call: -; clone_size: -; v_call: TRBV3-1/TRBV3-2; j_call: TRBJ2-7; cdr3_aa: CASSQDTYEQYF
d_call: TRBD1; clone_size: -; v_call: TRBV7-8; j_call: TRBJ2-1; cdr3_aa: CASSPRTGFEQFF
d_call: -; clone_size: -; v_call: TRBV4-2; j_call: TRBJ1-1; cdr3_aa: CASSQDSGGVRRTEAFF
d_call: TRBD1; clone_size: -; v_call: TRBV27; j_call: TRBJ1-5; cdr3_aa: CASSSPGQGPNQPQHF
d_call: -; clone_size: -; v_call: TRBV24-1; j_call: TRBJ2-3; cdr3_aa: CATSDLLGAFTDTQYF
d_call: -; clone_size: once; v_call: TRBV5-1; j_call: TRBJ1-4; cdr3_aa: CASSLEWGHEEKLFF
d_call: -; clone_size: once; v_call: TRBV4-1; j_call: TRBJ1-3; cdr3_aa: CASSLKEASSGNTIYF
d_call: TRBD2; clone_size: -; v_call: TRBV6-6; j_call: TRBJ2-7; cdr3_aa: CASSYLAGGTEYEQYF
d_call: TRBD1; clone_size: few; v_call: TRBV7-2; j_call: TRBJ1-1; cdr3_aa: CASSSRQGANTEAFF
d_call: -; clone_size: once; v_call: TRBV21-1; j_call: TRBJ1-1; cdr3_aa: CASSKTLGGAPNTEAFF
d_call: TRBD1; clone_size: -; v_call: TRBV11-2; j_call: TRBJ1-4; cdr3_aa: CASRLGQGFEKLFF
d_call: -; clone_size: -; v_call: TRBV18; j_call: TRBJ2-5; cdr3_aa: CASANAPEWTQYF
d_call: TRBD2; clone_size: -; v_call: TRBV19; j_call: TRBJ2-1; cdr3_aa: CASSFRLAGGPGYNEQFF
d_call: TRBD1; clone_size: few; v_call: TRBV27; j_call: TRBJ2-7; cdr3_aa: CASSSPGQGYTYEQYF
d_call: -; clone_size: -; v_call: TRBV19; j_call: TRBJ1-5; cdr3_aa: CASMSAGPQHF
d_call: -; clone_size: -; v_call: TRBV27; j_call: TRBJ1-5; cdr3_aa: CASSFLGGNQPQHF
d_call: -; clone_size: -; v_call: TRBV19; j_call: TRBJ1-1; cdr3_aa: CASSIIIVTGGANTEAFF
d_call: -; clone_size: -; v_call: TRBV11-2; j_call: TRBJ2-2; cdr3_aa: CASSAQFGGELFF
d_call: -; clone_size: -; v_call: TRBV19; j_call: TRBJ1-2; cdr3_aa: CASSRAERGYGYTF
d_call: -; clone_size: -; v_call: TRBV6-1; j_call: TRBJ1-1; cdr3_aa: CASSELELNTEAFF